The 20 T cell receptor beta chains reported below all come from one sample, sequenced in a study of cytomegalovirus exposure and HLA in healthy donors. The PCR made use of 60 Vbeta and 13 Jbeta primers. Sequencing was performed with immunoSEQ multiplex PCR; in TCRdb, only in-frame clones are kept and a portion is missing. The table lists 30,000 to 35,000 clones, with 3% to 4% in the top ten. The sequencing sample was made of PBMCs. These receptors all stem from a woman aged 35 to 49 in good health and CMV-seropositive.

The V call is TRBV28, the J call TRBJ1-5; TRBD1 is a possible D gene (5 bases). Trimming removed 3 bases at V and 2 bases at J, with 20 bases between. This CDR3 region has 18 residues. CDR1 is MDHEN, CDR2 SYDVKM, per germline. The CDR3 here is CASSFPQGNLVGNQPQHF. DNA of the CDR3: TGTGCCAGCAGTTTCCCCCAGGGAAATCTGGTGGGCAATCAGCCCCAGCATTTT. Variable domain in full (rest from reference TRBV28 and TRBJ1-5): DVKVTQSSRYLVKRTGEKVFLECVQDMDHENMFWYRQDPGLGLRLIYFSYDVKMKEKGDIPEGYSVSREKKERFSLILESASTNQTSMYLCASSFPQGNLVGNQPQHFGDGTRLSIL.

The chain is built from TRBV18 and TRBJ2-2; maybe TRBD2 (6 bases). Germline CDR1 reads KGHSH; CDR2 reads LQKENI. The V end was cut by 0 bases, the J end by 4 bases, with 12 bases between. CDR3 length equals 16 residues. The CDR3 here is CASSPPRGAGTGELFF. The CDR3 DNA is TGTGCCAGCTCACCACCGAGGGGAGCGGGCACCGGGGAGCTGTTTTTT.

The chain is built from TRBV5-1 and TRBJ2-7, with TRBD2 identical over 7 bases. The CDR3 covers 15 residues. The trim removed 1 base at V and 2 bases at J, leaving 6 bases unmatched. Germline-derived CDR1 and CDR2 are SGHRS and YFSETQ. The CDR3 DNA reads TGCGCCAGCAGCTTGAGTGCGGGAGAAGCCTACGAGCAGTACTTC. Residues: CASSLSAGEAYEQYF.

This chain connects TRBV7-2 to TRBJ2-3; 7 nucleotides match TRBD2. Losses at the gene ends were 0 bases for V and 10 bases for J; bases not matched to a gene: 7. CDR1 and CDR2 (germline): SGHTA, FQGNSA. The CDR3 loop spans 14 amino acids. The CDR3 region is CASSLALGRDSQYF. The CDR3 region has the DNA TGTGCCAGCAGCTTAGCGCTTGGGAGGGATTCGCAGTATTTT.

J is TRBJ2-3 and V is TRBV28, with 7 bases fitting TRBD2. V dropped 3 bases and J dropped 5; count of bases not matched to a gene: 8. CDR1 is MDHEN and CDR2 is SYDVKM in the germline V gene. The length of the CDR3 is 15 residues. This CDR3 is CASSFLAGAGDTQYF. Written as DNA, the CDR3 is TGTGCCAGCAGTTTTTTAGCGGGTGCTGGAGATACGCAGTATTTT.

This chain connects TRBV2 to TRBJ2-5; weak D call: TRBD1 (6 bases). The DNA end is a closer match to TRBJ2-7, so the J assignment may be wrong. The CDR3 contains 14 residues. Germline loops: CDR1 SNHLY, CDR2 FYNNEI. CDR3 nucleotide sequence: TGTGCCAGCAGCGAGTTGGGGGCCTCTCACGAGCAGTACTTC. It yields the protein CASSELGASHEQYF.

The chain joins TRBV19 to TRBJ2-7; 10 positions agree with TRBD2. Losses at the gene ends were 5 bases for V and 1 base for J; bases not matched to a gene: 8. Per germline, CDR1 LNHDA and CDR2 SQIVND (reference sequence). This CDR3 is built from 16 residues. The DNA for the CDR3 is TGTGCCAGTAGTCCTGTAAGCGGGAGGGTTTCCTACGAGCAGTACTTC. It is translated as CASSPVSGRVSYEQYF.

The rearrangement uses TRBV27 and TRBJ1-4; D call uncertain. The CDR3 has 14 residues. Germline CDR1 MNHEY, CDR2 SMNVEV (reference sequence). Trimming took 2 bases from V and 0 from J, leaving 4 bases between them. CDR3 bases: TGTGCCAGCAGTTTACAGGCAACTAATGAAAAACTGTTTTTT. It encodes CASSLQATNEKLFF.

The chain recombines TRBV18 with TRBJ1-2; tentative D call: TRBD1 (6 bases). This CDR3 spans 16 amino acids. V was shortened by 3 bases and J by 7 bases, with 21 bases between the two germline ends. Germline V CDR1 and CDR2: KGHSH, LQKENI. CDR3 sequence (DNA): TGTGCCAGCTCACCCGAGACAGGCTCCGGGTTTGGTGGCTACACCTTC. Translation gives CASSPETGSGFGGYTF.

The chain is built from TRBV7-6 and TRBJ2-6; D possibly corresponds to TRBD2 (5 bases). This CDR3 has 14 residues. V was shortened by 5 bases and J by 1 base, with 6 bases between the two germline ends. Germline CDR1 and CDR2: SGHVS and FNYEAQ. The CDR3 sequence: CASSRGSGANVLTF. The CDR3 DNA follows: TGTGCCAGCAGCCGAGGGTCTGGGGCCAACGTCCTGACTTTC.

The rearrangement links TRBV5-6 to TRBJ2-7; a possible D gene is TRBD2 (5 bases). The germline gives CDR1 SGHDT, CDR2 YYEEEE. V lost 5 bases, J lost 1 base, and 10 bases lay in between. The CDR3 totals 13 residues. The CDR3 coding sequence is TGTGCCAGCAGGATGAGGGTTTCCTACGAGCAGTACTTC. Encoded protein: CASRMRVSYEQYF. The variable domain in full, completed from reference TRBV5-6 and TRBJ2-7, reads DAGVTQSPTHLIKTRGQQVTLRCSPKSGHDTVSWYQQALGQGPQFIFQYYEEEERQRGNFPDRFSGHQFPNYSSELNVNALLLGDSALYLCASRMRVSYEQYFGPGTRLTVT.

The genes are TRBV28 and TRBJ2-7; 11 bases align to TRBD1. This CDR3 region has 14 residues. Germline assignment: CDR1 MDHEN and CDR2 SYDVKM. V lost 2 bases and J lost 3; bases outside the gene matches: 0. The CDR3: CASSLGTGGYEQYF. CDR3 DNA: TGTGCCAGCAGTTTAGGGACAGGGGGCTACGAGCAGTACTTC.

Considering frequency, this clone is medium-sized. This rearrangement joins TRBV1 to TRBJ2-1; no DNA check was done on the table's D call, TRBD2. TRBV1 has pseudogene status. The CDR3 loop spans 19 amino acids. The CDR3 spells CTSSQAGFKTSGSDNEQFF. CDR3 sequence (DNA): TGCACCAGCAGCCAAGCGGGGTTTAAGACTAGCGGGAGCGACAATGAGCAGTTCTTC.

The chain carries TRBV25-1 and TRBJ1-1; D gene uncertain. The CDR3 totals 13 residues. The germline V gene has CDR1 MGHDK and CDR2 SYGVNS. The ends were cut back, 2 bases at V and 0 bases at J, with 4 bases in the middle. CDR3 region: CASSEQLNTEAFF. The CDR3 bases are TGTGCCAGCAGTGAACAGTTGAACACTGAAGCTTTCTTT.

The gene calls are TRBV19 and TRBJ2-7; tentative D call: TRBD1 (5 bases). This CDR3 region has 14 residues. Germline CDR1 reads LNHDA; CDR2 reads SQIVND (reference sequence). The ends were cut back, 3 bases at V and 0 bases at J, with 9 bases in the middle. The CDR3, as DNA: TGTGCCAGTAGTATGCAGGGAAGCTCCTACGAGCAGTACTTC. Its translation is CASSMQGSSYEQYF.

The rearrangement joins TRBV4-1 to TRBJ1-4; 7 positions agree with TRBD1. Germline CDR1 and CDR2: MGHRA and YSYEKL. V gave up 5 bases and J gave up 5 bases; unmatched junction bases: 14. The CDR3 sequence is 17 residues long. CDR3: CASSFRLRQGSNEKLFF. CDR3 DNA: TGCGCCAGCAGCTTCCGTTTGAGACAGGGTTCAAATGAAAAACTGTTTTTT.

This rearrangement joins TRBV30 to TRBJ1-2; D may be TRBD1 (5 bases). Germline lookup yields CDR1 GTSNPN and CDR2 SVGIG (reference sequence). The CDR3 is 15 amino acids. With 2 bases removed from V and 2 bases from J, the gap between germline ends came to 15 bases. CDR3 coding DNA: TGTGCCTGGAGTCTCGGGGGGTCTCTGAACTATGGCTACACCTTC. Its protein is CAWSLGGSLNYGYTF.

The chain employs TRBV5-4 and TRBJ2-1; 11 bases line up with TRBD1. The V gene's germline CDR1 is SGHNT and CDR2 YYREEE (reference sequence). This CDR3 is built from 15 residues. V lost 4 bases, J lost 5 bases, and 5 bases stayed unmatched. The CDR3 spells CASSDRDRGNNEQFF. CDR3 DNA: TGTGCCAGCAGCGACCGGGACAGGGGGAACAATGAGCAGTTCTTC.

The rearrangement links TRBV5-4 to TRBJ1-1; D remains ambiguous. Germline CDR1 and CDR2: SGHNT and YYREEE (reference sequence). The V end lost 0 bases, the J end lost 0 bases, and 6 bases lay between the germline ends. This CDR3 is 14 amino acids long. In DNA form, the CDR3 reads TGTGCCAGCAGCTTGGACAAAATGAACACTGAAGCTTTCTTT. It is translated as CASSLDKMNTEAFF.

The DNA of the CDR3 is TGTGCCAGCAGAAAAGGGACTAGCGGGAGGTTGGGTGAGACCCAGTACTTC. Residues: CASRKGTSGRLGETQYF. The chain has TRBV28 and TRBJ2-5; TRBD2 matches at 15 bases. Germline CDR1 is MDHEN and CDR2 is SYDVKM. This CDR3 comprises 17 residues. V lost 6 bases and J lost 5; bases outside the gene matches: 10. The full variable domain, in which reference TRBV28 and TRBJ2-5 provide the parts outside the CDR3, is DVKVTQSSRYLVKRTGEKVFLECVQDMDHENMFWYRQDPGLGLRLIYFSYDVKMKEKGDIPEGYSVSREKKERFSLILESASTNQTSMYLCASRKGTSGRLGETQYFGPGTRLLVL.